This entry describes one TCR beta chain. The count of this clone is one. Its antigen has not been determined. No base quality information exists; no much larger clone differs at one position. V is reduced by 4 bases and J by 5 bases, leaving a spacing of 4 bases between them. The CDR3 has 11 amino acids, counting the end cysteine and phenylalanine. The sequence is cut down to CDR3 DNA, 33 bases in frame from base 1. CDR1 and CDR2 are drawn from the germline V gene: SGHDT, YYEEEE. The method was the immunoSEQ multiplex PCR assay. For the multiplex PCR, a mixture combining 60 forward primers for TCR Vbeta segments and 13 reverse primers for TCR Jbeta segments was used. The CDR3 region of rearranged TCR beta genes was amplified from genomic DNA by a multiplex PCR assay. The amplified TCR beta libraries were sequenced on the Illumina HiSeq System as 87-base-pair reads. In the paper's pipeline: A later analysis counted tens of millions of unique TCR beta chains across the 550 to 800 repertoires, and around 12 million of these chains were shared by at least two donors. A nearest-neighbor algorithm error-corrected the raw reads and collapsed the reads into unique sequences, merging closely related sequences to remove PCR and sequencing errors. To assign V, D and J gene segments, CDR3 sequences were aligned to IMGT reference sequences. For a sequence to be retained, a match of at least six nucleotides to both a V gene segment and a J gene segment was required. Rearrangements were classified as productive when the CDR3 lacked stop codons and remained in frame with V and J, and all other rearrangements were classified as non-productive. Following IMGT convention, CDR3 was defined as the stretch from the second conserved V-encoded cysteine to the conserved J-encoded phenylalanine. In an earlier analysis of approximately 590 of the donors, sequences lacking an unambiguous match to a single V gene segment were excluded. In an earlier analysis of roughly 500 of the donors, V segments were called functional above 56.7% productive rearrangements and were called segregating when the between-donor standard deviation exceeded 5%. A statistical classification framework was built for diagnosing cytomegalovirus status from the catalog of TCR beta chain sequences. In a later analysis, TCR nucleotide sequences were compared against IMGT/GENE-DB human TR gene sequences so that V and J genes could be assigned. A later analysis assigned CDR3 sequences and most-parsimonious VDJ recombination scenarios with the TCRdist pipeline. In a later analysis, each TCR beta chain was defined by its CDR3 amino acid sequence together with its V-gene family, and reads lacking a unique V-gene family were excluded. As a way to deal with suspected cross-contamination and a sequencing artifact, a later analysis dropped more than 500 nucleotide sequences that were highly shared and had low generation probability. A later analysis calculated a clonal expansion index for each public chain from normalized within-repertoire ranks of inferred template counts. A later analysis computed generation probabilities with a VDJ recombination model fitted to out-of-frame rearrangements, and checked the results against IGoR. A later analysis scored TCR-TCR, TCR-HLA and TCR-CMV co-occurrence with hypergeometric tests, applying a repertoire-size bias correction to TCR pairs. A later analysis estimated false discovery rates by permuting HLA or CMV assignments 20 times. A later analysis grouped co-occurring TCRs with DBSCAN, adding TCRdist sequence similarity when clustering within HLA-allele-positive subsets. For co-occurrence clustering, repertoires with fewer than 30,000 or more than 120,000 public chains were excluded, along with four to six repertoires with anomalous nucleotide sharing. TCRdb mirrors the immuneACCESS table, restricted to in-frame sequences. Some clones are absent from its copies; in checked studies, under half trace to an unresolved V gene, and the reason for the others is unknown. D and trimming were read from the DNA, whereas the V and J calls and clone size are those reported in that table. Present in this sample are some 120,000 clones, 80% of which were seen just once. Around 10% of the sample is held by the ten biggest clonotypes.

The data derive from a study of cytomegalovirus exposure and HLA in healthy donors (dated by TCRdb to about 2017). With respect to the entire study: An earlier analysis of a few hundred of the donors reported about 260 Gb of sequence data and 95 million to 120 million unique TCR beta sequences obtained from about 200 million T cells. High-throughput TCR immunosequencing, statistical association of individual TCRs with disease status, and machine learning were combined to predict cytomegalovirus infection status. Typing coverage varied by locus: roughly 629-630 donors for A, B, C, DRB1 and DQB1; around 560 for DQA1; around 610 for DPA1; under 490 for DPB1. An earlier analysis of 587 of the donors used high-throughput TCR beta sequencing to judge whether each TCR beta V gene segment behaved as functional or pseudogenic. Roughly 300 gigabases of sequencing data and about 92 million unique TCR sequences made up an early release that covered 500 to 650 HLA-typed donors. The genetic ancestry cluster associated with self-reported Caucasian donors included approximately 85% of the roughly 360 genotyped donors. Donor age, sex, ethnicity and CMV serostatus were compiled together with the repertoire data. The study aimed to test whether cataloging public T cell receptors could reveal signatures of past pathogen exposure. Among some 410 genotyped donors of the cohort, an average of around 250,000 unique TCR beta nucleotide sequences was sequenced per donor, of which roughly 18% were non-productive. Along with the roughly 700-subject first cohort, a separate validation cohort of over 90 different subjects was used. Rather than drawing on any new phenotypic data, the later analysis identified candidate immune exposures from TCR beta sequences and the way those sequences occurred across donors. A later genetic analysis took genome-wide SNP genotypes for about three fifths of the roughly 700 donors and used that subset as a discovery cohort. A later analysis re-examined previously published TCR beta repertoires from around 670 donors and added high-resolution HLA genotyping to investigate patterns of TCR occurrence. The study profiled the T cell repertoires of about 640 subjects by immunosequencing and related them to cytomegalovirus serostatus. Every repertoire in the discovery cohort had been generated on one and the same sequencing platform. Roughly 5 DR-DQ haplotypes were handled as single units for association and clustering, since linkage in the cohort was strong. HLA typing covered class I and class II loci at four-digit resolution.

The cohort consisted of hundreds of healthy bone marrow donors. Cohort members were all nominally healthy when sampled, although unrecorded immune exposures were likely present. The donor was CMV seropositive and was included in the group of approximately 300 seropositive cohort members. Every donor gave a peripheral blood sample, and the peripheral blood mononuclear cells from that sample were used for TCR beta sequencing. Genomic DNA extraction from the blood cell samples was performed with the Qiagen DNeasy Blood Extraction Kit. Study-level results and caveats: Assigning TCR associations to individual alleles was difficult when HLA alleles, especially DR and DQ, strongly co-occurred. A later analysis reported that several top co-occurrence clusters appeared linked to parvovirus B19, influenza, CMV and Epstein-Barr virus. Correlated functional status among segregating V segments might reflect linkage disequilibrium, but an unknown experimental factor could not be ruled out. HLA typing was unavailable for some donors at each locus, so association tests used only the typed subset. A later genetic analysis associated a missense DCLRE1C variant with V-gene and J-gene trimming of TCR beta chains, and an independent cohort replicated the association. A further reported finding was that TCR beta sequences accurately predicted the HLA-A and HLA-B alleles for most subjects in the first cohort. Immune exposure information for the cohort was limited to CMV serostatus. The authors suggested that the approach could potentially be generalized to other disease states and immunological phenotypes. Most TCR sequences were seen in very few donors, while some public TCRs were found in many individuals. The cohort was sequenced for TCR beta chains only, and without alpha or paired-chain data the features that could be detected were limited. Because counts were too low, roughly 16 rarely observed V segments, including chromosome 9 orphons, were left out of the earlier analysis of 587 of the donors. Specific HLA alleles were associated with 15,000 to 20,000 TCR beta sequences at a false discovery rate of 0.05 in a later analysis. A few of the identified cytomegalovirus-associated TCR beta chains were confirmed in vitro to be specific for cytomegalovirus antigens. An earlier analysis of around 500 of the donors showed that most TCR beta V segments appeared in productive rearrangements either about 87% or about 30% of the time, which broadly matched IMGT annotations. A cluster of highly shared sequence variants was judged likely to represent a technical artifact of the sequencing pipeline. Sequencing depth was assumed to be roughly uniform across donors in the presence/absence analyses, though that assumption may not hold. Most CMV-associated TCR beta chains appeared to be HLA-restricted in a later analysis, and the HLA associations seemed to be driven largely by CMV exposure. A later analysis found that HLA-associated TCR beta chains were more clonally expanded and had lower generation probabilities than equally common non-associated chains. The study listed 150 to 200 TCR beta chains as associated with cytomegalovirus. In both the original and validation cohorts, the classifier was reported to diagnose cytomegalovirus status with high specificity and sensitivity. Compared with the 666-donor mean, donors in an Asian-associated ancestry cluster had fewer N-insertions in productive TCRs, according to a later genetic analysis. Because the 87-base-pair reads could not distinguish some IMGT-functional V segments, including TRBV6-2 and TRBV6-3, those segments were excluded. In a later analysis, TCR association rates were found to vary across HLA loci, with the most associated TCRs seen for DRB1 alleles and the fewest for HLA-C alleles.

The rearrangement joined TRBV5-6 to TRBJ2-1, with no confident D gene call. This TCR derives from a man under 40 in good health and CMV-seropositive. The sequencing sample was made of PBMCs. For the CDR3, the sequence is CASSQNNEQFF. The sequence in DNA is TGTGCCAGCAGCCAGAACAATGAGCAGTTCTTC.